This T cell receptor beta chain appears in the sequencing data of a study of blood T cell repertoires in COVID-19. About the study: Samples representing acute and convalescent COVID-19 were sourced from the United States, Italy and Spain. T cells, B-cell-depleted T cells, or PBMCs supplied cDNA or gDNA.

The CDR3 runs 18 residues. J lost 1 base, V lost 0 bases, and 8 bases had no gene match. Germline V gene sequence: CDR1 SGDLS, CDR2 YYNGEE. Original processing notes: Quantification of nucleated cells was approximated via reference gene primer amplification. Method: immunoSEQ multiplex PCR; TCRdb's copy keeps in-frame clones and lacks some. V, J and clone size were drawn from that table, and D and trimming were deduced from the DNA. The data hold 150,000 to 200,000 clones, with roughly 90% observed a single time. Material for sequencing was peripheral blood. This chain connects TRBV9 to TRBJ2-1; 9 bases align to TRBD2. The receptor was derived from an older man with active or convalescent COVID-19. CDR3 residues: CASSVGVAGEGSYNEQFF. CDR3 nucleotide sequence: TGTGCCAGCAGCGTAGGGGTAGCGGGAGAAGGGTCCTACAATGAGCAGTTCTTC. The variable domain in full, completed from reference TRBV9 and TRBJ2-1, reads DSGVTQTPKHLITATGQRVTLRCSPRSGDLSVYWYQQSLDQGLQFLIQYYNGEERAKGNILERFSAQQFPDLHSELNLSSLELGDSALYFCASSVGVAGEGSYNEQFFGPGTRLTVL.